This T cell receptor (beta chain) is drawn from a study of beta chain features in type 1 diabetes. Of the isolated RNA, all was reverse transcribed, and so the sequenced material was expressed TCRB transcripts. Assay: immunoSEQ multiplex PCR; the TCRdb copy retains only in-frame clones and omits some. The table records about 140,000 clones, roughly 9.3% of them present only once. CDR3 length: 12 amino acids. In germline, CDR1 is MNHNY, CDR2 SVGAGI (reference sequence). V was shortened by 2 bases and J by 4 bases, with 4 bases between the two germline ends. The sequence was collected from a woman in her thirties or forties in good health. V is TRBV6-6 and J is TRBJ2-3; D remains unclear. Input material: central memory CD4+ T cells from blood. CDR3 protein: CASSYGPDTQYF. CDR3 nucleotide sequence: TGTGCCAGCAGTTACGGCCCAGATACGCAGTATTTT.